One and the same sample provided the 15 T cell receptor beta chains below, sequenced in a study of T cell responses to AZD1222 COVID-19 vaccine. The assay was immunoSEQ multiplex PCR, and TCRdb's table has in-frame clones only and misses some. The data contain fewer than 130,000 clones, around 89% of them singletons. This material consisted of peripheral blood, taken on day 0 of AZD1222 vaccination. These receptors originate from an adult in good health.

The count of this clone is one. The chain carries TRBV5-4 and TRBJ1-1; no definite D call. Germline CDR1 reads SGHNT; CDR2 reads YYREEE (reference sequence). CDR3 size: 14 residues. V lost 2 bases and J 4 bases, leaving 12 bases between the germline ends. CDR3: CASSFDGRGTEAFF. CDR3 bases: TGTGCCAGCAGCTTCGACGGCCGGGGCACTGAAGCTTTCTTT.

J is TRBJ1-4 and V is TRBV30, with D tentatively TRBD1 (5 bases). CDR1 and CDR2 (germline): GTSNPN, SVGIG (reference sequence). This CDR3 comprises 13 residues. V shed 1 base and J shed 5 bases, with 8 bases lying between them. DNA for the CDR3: TGTGCCTGGAGTGAGACAGCAAATGAAAAACTGTTTTTT. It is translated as CAWSETANEKLFF.

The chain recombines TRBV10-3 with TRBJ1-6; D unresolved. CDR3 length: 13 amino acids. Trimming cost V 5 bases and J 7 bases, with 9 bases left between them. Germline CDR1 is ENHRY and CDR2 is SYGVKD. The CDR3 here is CAISNLENSPLHF. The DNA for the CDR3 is TGTGCCATCAGTAATCTGGAAAATTCACCCCTCCACTTT.

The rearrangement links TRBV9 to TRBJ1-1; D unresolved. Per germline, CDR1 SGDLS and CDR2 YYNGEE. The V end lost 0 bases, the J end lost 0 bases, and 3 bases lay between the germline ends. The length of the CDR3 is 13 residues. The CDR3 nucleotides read TGTGCCAGCAGCGTAGACGTGAACACTGAAGCTTTCTTT. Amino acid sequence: CASSVDVNTEAFF.

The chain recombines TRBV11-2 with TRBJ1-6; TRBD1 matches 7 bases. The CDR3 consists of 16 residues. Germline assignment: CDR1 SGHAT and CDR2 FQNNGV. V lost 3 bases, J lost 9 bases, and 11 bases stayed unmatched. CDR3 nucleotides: TGTGCCAGCAGCTTCAGGGGGGACACGGTGATTTCACCCCTCCACTTT. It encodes CASSFRGDTVISPLHF.

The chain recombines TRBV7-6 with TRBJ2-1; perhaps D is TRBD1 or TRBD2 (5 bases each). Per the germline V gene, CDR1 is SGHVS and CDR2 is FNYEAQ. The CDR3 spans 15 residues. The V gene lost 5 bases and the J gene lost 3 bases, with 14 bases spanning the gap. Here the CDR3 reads CASSRAGTIYNEQFF. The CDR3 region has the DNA TGTGCCAGCAGCAGAGCCGGGACCATCTACAATGAGCAGTTCTTC.

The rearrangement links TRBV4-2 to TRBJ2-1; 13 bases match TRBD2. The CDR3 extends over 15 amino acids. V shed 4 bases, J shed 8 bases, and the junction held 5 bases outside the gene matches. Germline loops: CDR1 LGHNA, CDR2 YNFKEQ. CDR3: CASSPWTSGSYEQFF. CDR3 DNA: TGTGCCAGCAGCCCTTGGACTAGCGGGAGCTATGAGCAGTTCTTC.

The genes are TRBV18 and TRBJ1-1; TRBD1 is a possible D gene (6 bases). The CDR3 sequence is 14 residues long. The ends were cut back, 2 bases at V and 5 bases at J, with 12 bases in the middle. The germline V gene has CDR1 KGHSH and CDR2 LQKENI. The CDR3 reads CASSPEQGRTEAFF. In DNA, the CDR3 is TGTGCCAGCTCACCAGAACAGGGCAGGACTGAAGCTTTCTTT.

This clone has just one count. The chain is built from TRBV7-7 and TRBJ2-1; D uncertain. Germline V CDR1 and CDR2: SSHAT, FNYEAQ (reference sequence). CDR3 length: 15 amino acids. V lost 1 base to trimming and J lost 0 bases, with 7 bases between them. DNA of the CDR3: TGTGCCAGCAGCTTAGGGGCAAGCTCCTACAATGAGCAGTTCTTC. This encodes CASSLGASSYNEQFF.

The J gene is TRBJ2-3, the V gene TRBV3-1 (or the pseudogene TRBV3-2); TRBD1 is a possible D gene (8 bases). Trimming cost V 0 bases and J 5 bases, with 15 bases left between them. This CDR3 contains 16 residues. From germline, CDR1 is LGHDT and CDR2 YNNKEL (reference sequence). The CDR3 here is CASSQESGGGGDTQYF. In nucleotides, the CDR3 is TGTGCCAGCAGCCAAGAGTCAGGGGGCGGGGGAGATACGCAGTATTTT.

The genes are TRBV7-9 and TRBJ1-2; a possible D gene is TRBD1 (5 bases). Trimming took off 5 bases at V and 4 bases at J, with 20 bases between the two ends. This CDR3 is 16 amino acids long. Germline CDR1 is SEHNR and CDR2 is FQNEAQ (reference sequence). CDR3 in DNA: TGTGCCAGCAGCCCCGAGGAGGGGCGCGGGAGCTATGGCTACACCTTC. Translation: CASSPEEGRGSYGYTF. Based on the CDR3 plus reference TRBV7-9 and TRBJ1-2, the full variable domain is DTGVSQNPRHKITKRGQNVTFRCDPISEHNRLYWYRQTLGQGPEFLTYFQNEAQLEKSRLLSDRFSAERPKGSFSTLEIQRTEQGDSAMYLCASSPEEGRGSYGYTFGSGTRLTVV.

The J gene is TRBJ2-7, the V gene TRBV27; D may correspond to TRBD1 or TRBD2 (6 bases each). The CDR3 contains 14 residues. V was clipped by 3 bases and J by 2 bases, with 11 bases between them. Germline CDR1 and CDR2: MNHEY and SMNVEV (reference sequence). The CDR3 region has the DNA TGTGCCAGCAGTTTGGAGGGGGGCCCCTACGAGCAGTACTTC. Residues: CASSLEGGPYEQYF.

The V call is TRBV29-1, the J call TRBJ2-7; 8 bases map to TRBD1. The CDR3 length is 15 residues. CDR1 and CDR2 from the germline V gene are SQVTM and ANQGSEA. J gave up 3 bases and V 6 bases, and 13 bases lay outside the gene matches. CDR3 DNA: TGCAGCGTCGCCGAAGGTGGTGGACAGGGCTACGAGCAGTACTTC. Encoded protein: CSVAEGGGQGYEQYF.

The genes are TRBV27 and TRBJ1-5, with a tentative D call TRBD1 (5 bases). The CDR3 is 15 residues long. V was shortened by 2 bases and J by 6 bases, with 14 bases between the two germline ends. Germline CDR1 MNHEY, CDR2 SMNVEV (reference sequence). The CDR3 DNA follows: TGTGCCAGCAGTTTAGGGCGTAGCGGGGGTCAGCCCCAGCATTTT. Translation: CASSLGRSGGQPQHF.

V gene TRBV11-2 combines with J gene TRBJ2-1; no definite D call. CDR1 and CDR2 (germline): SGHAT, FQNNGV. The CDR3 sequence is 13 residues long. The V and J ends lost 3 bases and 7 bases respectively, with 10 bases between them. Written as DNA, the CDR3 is TGTGCCAGCAGCTTCGGCCAGATTAATGAGCAGTTCTTC. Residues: CASSFGQINEQFF.